This T cell receptor (beta chain) was found in a study of blood T cell repertoires in COVID-19. This CDR3 has 14 amino acids. With V trimmed by 6 bases and J by 8 bases, 10 bases remained unmatched. Looked up from germline, CDR1 is SNHLY and CDR2 is FYNNEI. TCRdb's table, derived via immunoSEQ multiplex PCR, lists solely in-frame clones and lacks some. The sample includes 150,000 to 200,000 clones, nearly 85% of them seen just once. This clone has just a few counts. The receptor was isolated from a woman aged 25 to 39 with acute or convalescent COVID-19. The sequencing input was peripheral blood. The chain recombines TRBV2 with TRBJ1-2; 9 bases are shared with TRBD1. The DNA for the CDR3 is TGTGCCAGCAGGGGAACCGGGACAGGGATGGGCTACACCTTC. This gives the protein CASRGTGTGMGYTF.